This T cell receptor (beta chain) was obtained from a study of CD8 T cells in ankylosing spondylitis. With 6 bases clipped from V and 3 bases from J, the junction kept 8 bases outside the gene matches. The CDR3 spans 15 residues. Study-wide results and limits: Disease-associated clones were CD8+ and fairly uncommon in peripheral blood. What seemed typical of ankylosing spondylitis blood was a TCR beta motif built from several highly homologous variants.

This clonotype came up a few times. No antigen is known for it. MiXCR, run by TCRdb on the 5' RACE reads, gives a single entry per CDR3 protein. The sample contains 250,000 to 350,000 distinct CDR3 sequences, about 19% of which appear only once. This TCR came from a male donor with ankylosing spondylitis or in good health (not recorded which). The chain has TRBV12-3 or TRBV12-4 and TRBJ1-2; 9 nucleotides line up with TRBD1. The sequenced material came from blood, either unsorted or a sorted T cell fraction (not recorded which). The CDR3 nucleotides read TGTGCCAGCAGCTCCGCAGACAGGGGGGACTATGGCTACACCTTC. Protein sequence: CASSSADRGDYGYTF.